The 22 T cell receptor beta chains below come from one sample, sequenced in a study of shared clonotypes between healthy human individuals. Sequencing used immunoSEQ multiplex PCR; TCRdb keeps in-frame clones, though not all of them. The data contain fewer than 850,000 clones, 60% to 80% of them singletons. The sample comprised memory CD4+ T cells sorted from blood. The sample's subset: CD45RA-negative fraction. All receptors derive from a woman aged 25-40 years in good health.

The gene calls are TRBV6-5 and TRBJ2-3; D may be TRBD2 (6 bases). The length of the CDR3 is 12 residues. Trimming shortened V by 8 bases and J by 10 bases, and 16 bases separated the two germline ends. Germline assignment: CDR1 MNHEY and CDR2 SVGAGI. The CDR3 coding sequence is TGTGCCAGCGGTCGGGGTGGGGAGGCGCAGTATTTT. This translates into CASGRGGEAQYF.

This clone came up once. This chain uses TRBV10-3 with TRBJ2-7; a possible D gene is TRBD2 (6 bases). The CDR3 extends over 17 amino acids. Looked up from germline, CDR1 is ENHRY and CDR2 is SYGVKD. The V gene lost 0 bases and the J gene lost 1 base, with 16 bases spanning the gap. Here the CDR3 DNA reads TGTGCCATCAGTGAGTCTTACGCGGGACCGCAATCCTACGAGCAGTACTTC. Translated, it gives CAISESYAGPQSYEQYF.

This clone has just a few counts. CDR3 loop: CASSSLMSDNEQFF. The CDR3 DNA follows: TGCGCCAGCAGCTCGCTGATGTCCGACAATGAGCAGTTCTTC. The chain joins TRBV5-1 to TRBJ2-1; D uncertain. Deletions cut 3 bases from V and 5 bases from J, with 12 bases between. CDR3 size: 14 residues. Per germline, CDR1 SGHRS and CDR2 YFSETQ.

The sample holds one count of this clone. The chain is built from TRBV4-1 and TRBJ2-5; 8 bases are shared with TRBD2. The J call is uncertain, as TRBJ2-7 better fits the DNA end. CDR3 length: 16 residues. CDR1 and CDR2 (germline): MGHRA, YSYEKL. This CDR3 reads CASSQGDGAGAYEQYF. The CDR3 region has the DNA TGCGCCAGCAGCCAAGGGGACGGAGCGGGGGCCTACGAGCAGTACTTC.

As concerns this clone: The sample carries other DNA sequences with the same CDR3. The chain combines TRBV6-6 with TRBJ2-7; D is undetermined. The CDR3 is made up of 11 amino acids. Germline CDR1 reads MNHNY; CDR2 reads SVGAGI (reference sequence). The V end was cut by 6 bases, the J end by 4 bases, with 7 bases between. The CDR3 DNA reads TGTGCCAGCAGAGCCTCTTACGAGCAGTACTTC. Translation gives CASRASYEQYF.

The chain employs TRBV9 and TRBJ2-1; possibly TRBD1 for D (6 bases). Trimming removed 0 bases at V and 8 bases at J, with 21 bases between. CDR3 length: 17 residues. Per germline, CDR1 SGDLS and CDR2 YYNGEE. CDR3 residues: CASSVGDVQGWRDEQFF. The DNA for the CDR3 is TGTGCCAGCAGCGTAGGCGACGTGCAGGGGTGGCGGGATGAGCAGTTCTTC.

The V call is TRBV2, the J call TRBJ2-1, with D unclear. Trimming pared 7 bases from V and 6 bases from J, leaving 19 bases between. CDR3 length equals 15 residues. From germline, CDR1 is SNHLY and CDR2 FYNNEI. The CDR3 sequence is CASKRALSYGNEQFF. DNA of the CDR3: TGTGCCAGCAAGAGAGCCCTCTCCTACGGCAATGAGCAGTTCTTC.

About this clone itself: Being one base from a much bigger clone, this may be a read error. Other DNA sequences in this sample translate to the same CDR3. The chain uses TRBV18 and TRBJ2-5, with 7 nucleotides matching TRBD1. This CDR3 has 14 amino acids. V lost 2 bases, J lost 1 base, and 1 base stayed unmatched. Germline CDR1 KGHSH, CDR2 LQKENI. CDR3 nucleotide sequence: TGTGCCAGCTCACCATGGGACAGCCAAGAGACCCAGTACTTC. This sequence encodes CASSPWDSQETQYF.

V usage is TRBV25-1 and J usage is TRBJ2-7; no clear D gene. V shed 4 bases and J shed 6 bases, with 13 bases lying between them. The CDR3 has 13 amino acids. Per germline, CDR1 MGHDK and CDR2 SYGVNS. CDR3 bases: TGTGCCAGCAGTGTTGGGGTTGCTAGCGAGCAGTACTTC. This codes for CASSVGVASEQYF.

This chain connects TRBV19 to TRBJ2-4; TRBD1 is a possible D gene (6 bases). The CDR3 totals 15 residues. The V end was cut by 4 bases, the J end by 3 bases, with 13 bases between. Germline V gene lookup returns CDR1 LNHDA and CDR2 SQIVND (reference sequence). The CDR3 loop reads CASSTNTGFKNIQYF. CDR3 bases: TGTGCCAGTAGTACAAACACAGGGTTCAAAAACATTCAGTACTTC. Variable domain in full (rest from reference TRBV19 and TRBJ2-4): DGGITQSPKYLFRKEGQNVTLSCEQNLNHDAMYWYRQDPGQGLRLIYYSQIVNDFQKGDIAEGYSVSREKKESFPLTVTSAQKNPTAFYLCASSTNTGFKNIQYFGAGTRLSVL.

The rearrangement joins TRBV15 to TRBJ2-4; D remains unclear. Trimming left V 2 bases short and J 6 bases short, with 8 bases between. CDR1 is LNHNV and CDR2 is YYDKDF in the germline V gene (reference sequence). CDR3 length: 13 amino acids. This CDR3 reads CATSRSPPNIQYF. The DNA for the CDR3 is TGTGCCACCAGCAGATCACCCCCAAACATTCAGTACTTC.

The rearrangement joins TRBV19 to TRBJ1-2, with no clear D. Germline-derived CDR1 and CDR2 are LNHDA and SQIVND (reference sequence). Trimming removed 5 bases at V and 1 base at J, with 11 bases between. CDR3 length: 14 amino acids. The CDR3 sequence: CASSGLVLNYGYTF. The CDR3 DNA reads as TGTGCCAGTAGTGGGCTTGTCCTTAACTATGGCTACACCTTC.

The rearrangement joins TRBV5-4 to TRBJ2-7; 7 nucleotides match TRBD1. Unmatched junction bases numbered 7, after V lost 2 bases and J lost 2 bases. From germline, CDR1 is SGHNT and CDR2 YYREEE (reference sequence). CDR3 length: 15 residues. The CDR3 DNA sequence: TGTGCCAGCAGCTTTGGAGGAGACAGGGCCTACGAGCAGTACTTC. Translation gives CASSFGGDRAYEQYF.

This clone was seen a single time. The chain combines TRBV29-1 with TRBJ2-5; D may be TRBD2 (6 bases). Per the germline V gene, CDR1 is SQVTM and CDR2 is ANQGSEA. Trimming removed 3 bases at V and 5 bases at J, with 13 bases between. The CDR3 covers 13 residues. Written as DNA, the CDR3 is TGCAGCGTTGACCCTGCGGGACGGGAGACCCAGTACTTC. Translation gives CSVDPAGRETQYF.

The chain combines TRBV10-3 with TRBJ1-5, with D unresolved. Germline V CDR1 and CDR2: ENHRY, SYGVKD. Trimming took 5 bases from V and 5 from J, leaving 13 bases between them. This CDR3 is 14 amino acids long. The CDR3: CAISKSEGDQPQHF. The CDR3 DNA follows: TGTGCCATCAGTAAGAGCGAAGGTGATCAGCCCCAGCATTTT.

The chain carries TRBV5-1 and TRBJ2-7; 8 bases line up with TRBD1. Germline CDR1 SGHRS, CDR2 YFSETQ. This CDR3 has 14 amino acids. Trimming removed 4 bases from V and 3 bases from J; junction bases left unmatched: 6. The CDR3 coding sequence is TGCGCCAGCAGCGGGGGACAGGTTGGCTACGAGCAGTACTTC. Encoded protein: CASSGGQVGYEQYF.

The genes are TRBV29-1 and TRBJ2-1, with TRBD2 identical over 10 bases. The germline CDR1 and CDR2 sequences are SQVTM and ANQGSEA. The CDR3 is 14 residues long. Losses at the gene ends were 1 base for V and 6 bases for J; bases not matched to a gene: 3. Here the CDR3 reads CSVEGRTSGNEQFF. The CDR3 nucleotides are TGCAGCGTTGAAGGACGGACTAGCGGCAATGAGCAGTTCTTC.

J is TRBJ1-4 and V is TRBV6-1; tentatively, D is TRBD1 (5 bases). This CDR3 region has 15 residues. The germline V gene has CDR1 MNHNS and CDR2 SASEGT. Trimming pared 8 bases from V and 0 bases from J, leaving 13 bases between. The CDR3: CASGDGPATNEKLFF. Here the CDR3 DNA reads TGTGCCAGCGGGGACGGCCCTGCAACTAATGAAAAACTGTTTTTT.

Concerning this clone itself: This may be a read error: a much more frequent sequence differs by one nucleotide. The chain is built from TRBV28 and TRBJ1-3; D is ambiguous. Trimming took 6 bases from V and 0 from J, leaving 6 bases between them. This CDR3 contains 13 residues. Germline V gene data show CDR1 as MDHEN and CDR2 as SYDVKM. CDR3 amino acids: CASSESSGNTIYF. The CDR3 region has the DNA TGTGCCAGCAGCGAGAGCTCTGGAAACACCATATATTTT.

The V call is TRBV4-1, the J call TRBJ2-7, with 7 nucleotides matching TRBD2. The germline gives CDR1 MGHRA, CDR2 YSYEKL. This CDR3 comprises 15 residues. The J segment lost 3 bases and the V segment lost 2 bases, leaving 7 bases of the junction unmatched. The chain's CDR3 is CASSQRTGTIYEQYF. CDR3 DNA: TGCGCCAGCAGCCAACGGACTGGGACTATCTACGAGCAGTACTTC.

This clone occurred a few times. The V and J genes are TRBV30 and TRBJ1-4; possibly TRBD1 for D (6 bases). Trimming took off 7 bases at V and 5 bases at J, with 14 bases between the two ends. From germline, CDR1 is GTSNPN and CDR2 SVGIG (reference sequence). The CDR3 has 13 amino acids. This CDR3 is CASQGRSNEKLFF. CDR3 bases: TGTGCCTCGCAGGGGAGGTCGAATGAAAAACTGTTTTTT.

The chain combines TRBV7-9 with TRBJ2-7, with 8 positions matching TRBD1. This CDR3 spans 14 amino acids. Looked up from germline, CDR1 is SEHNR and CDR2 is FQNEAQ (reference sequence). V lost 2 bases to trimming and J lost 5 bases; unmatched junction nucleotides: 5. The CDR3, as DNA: TGTGCCAGCAGCTTATTAACAGGGGGTCACGAGCAGTACTTC. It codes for CASSLLTGGHEQYF.